This T cell receptor beta chain was identified during a study of blood T cells in healthy people across ages. Whole-study results and caveats: PBMC samples, being unsorted, prevented any conclusive comparison of naive and antigen-experienced cells.

For the second PCR, which ran for about 6 to 11 cycles, a sample-barcoded 5' primer and a J-beta primer mix were used. With 12 random nucleotides, a template-switch adaptor tagged each individual cDNA molecule. MiXCR, run by TCRdb on the 5' RACE reads, gives a single entry per CDR3 protein. The sample lists roughly 1.6 million distinct CDR3 sequences; roughly 32% were seen once. PBMCs, at least 7 million per sample, were isolated. Between the trimmed V and J ends, which lost 9 bases and 1 base, there was a span of 10 bases. Germline CDR1 is MDHEN and CDR2 is SYDVKM. CDR3 length: 12 residues. On this clonotype itself: As yet, its antigen is unknown.

This TCR came from a woman aged 25 to 45 in good health. This sequence joins TRBV28 and TRBJ2-7; possibly TRBD1 for D (6 bases). The sample consisted of blood. CDR3 coding DNA: TGTGCCAGTTGGGACATGTCCTACGAGCAGTACTTC. This sequence encodes CASWDMSYEQYF.